These 16 T cell receptor beta chains were sequenced from one sample in a study of blood T cell repertoires in COVID-19. The data were produced by immunoSEQ multiplex PCR, yet TCRdb's version contains in-frame clones alone and is incomplete. The data show about 190,000 clones, 78% seen once. The sequencing sample was made of peripheral blood. These receptors all stem from a woman of 80 years or more with active or convalescent COVID-19.

This sequence joins TRBV19 and TRBJ2-5; 9 positions agree with TRBD1. The CDR3 sequence is 15 residues long. Germline-derived CDR1 and CDR2 are LNHDA and SQIVND (reference sequence). The ends lost 3 bases at V and 7 bases at J; junction bases unmatched: 9. The CDR3 DNA reads as TGTGCCAGTAGTATGGAGACAGGGGGATTCGGGACCCAGTACTTC. This translates into CASSMETGGFGTQYF.

This clone was seen a single time. The chain uses TRBV6-5 and TRBJ1-6; 9 bases are a match to TRBD1. Germline values: CDR1 MNHEY, CDR2 SVGAGI. The CDR3 extends over 15 amino acids. V lost 5 bases and J lost 11; bases outside the gene matches: 10. The CDR3: CASSTPGTGRTPLHF. CDR3 coding DNA: TGTGCCAGCAGTACCCCAGGGACAGGGAGGACACCCCTCCACTTT.

In its sample, this clone was seen a few times. For the CDR3, the DNA is TGTGCCAGCCGCAGGGTGTATAATTCACCCCTCCACTTT. Protein product: CASRRVYNSPLHF. This chain joins TRBV5-5 and TRBJ1-6, with a tentative D call TRBD1 (5 bases). V lost 7 bases and J 4 bases, leaving 9 bases between the germline ends. CDR3 length equals 13 residues. CDR1 is SGHKS, CDR2 YYEKEE, per germline (reference sequence). Supplemented by reference TRBV5-5 and TRBJ1-6, the full variable domain reads DAGVTQSPTHLIKTRGQQVTLRCSPISGHKSVSWYQQVLGQGPQFIFQYYEKEERGRGNFPDRFSARQFPNYSSELNVNALLLGDSALYLCASRRVYNSPLHFGNGTRLTVT.

This chain joins TRBV9 and TRBJ1-1; TRBD1 agrees at 8 bases. CDR3 length equals 18 residues. Germline assignment: CDR1 SGDLS and CDR2 YYNGEE. V lost 2 bases and J lost 1; bases outside the gene matches: 13. The CDR3 sequence is CASSVGQGTGSRNTEAFF. The CDR3 region has the DNA TGTGCCAGCAGCGTGGGGCAGGGGACAGGCTCCAGGAACACTGAAGCTTTCTTT. The variable domain in full, completed from reference TRBV9 and TRBJ1-1, reads DSGVTQTPKHLITATGQRVTLRCSPRSGDLSVYWYQQSLDQGLQFLIQYYNGEERAKGNILERFSAQQFPDLHSELNLSSLELGDSALYFCASSVGQGTGSRNTEAFFGQGTRLTVV.

The chain joins TRBV4-2 to TRBJ1-4; D might be TRBD1 (5 bases). The CDR3 has 15 residues. V gave up 0 bases and J gave up 3 bases, with 8 bases separating them. CDR1 is LGHNA and CDR2 is YNFKEQ in the germline V gene. The CDR3 region is CASSQDTGANEKLFF. In nucleotides, the CDR3 is TGTGCCAGCAGCCAAGATACAGGAGCTAATGAAAAACTGTTTTTT.

The chain has TRBV24-1 and TRBJ2-4, with 9 bases fitting TRBD1. The CDR3 has 16 residues. Germline loops: CDR1 KGHDR, CDR2 SFDVKD. The J segment lost 2 bases and the V segment lost 4 bases, leaving 5 bases of the junction unmatched. CDR3 nucleotide sequence: TGTGCCACCAGTGACCCCGGGACAGGGACCAAAAACATTCAGTACTTC. It codes for CATSDPGTGTKNIQYF.

This clone has only one observation. The rearrangement uses TRBV11-2 and TRBJ1-1, with 8 bases that match TRBD1. The CDR3 totals 14 residues. V was pared by 1 base and J by 5 bases, with 3 bases of the junction left unmatched. CDR1 is SGHAT, CDR2 FQNNGV, per germline. CDR3 sequence reads: CASSLGTGRTEAFF. CDR3 coding DNA: TGTGCCAGCAGCTTAGGGACAGGGAGGACTGAAGCTTTCTTT.

The CDR3 spells CASSLGGQSSYEQYF. CDR3 coding DNA: TGTGCCAGCAGCTTGGGGGGACAAAGCTCCTACGAGCAGTACTTC. V is TRBV5-4 and J is TRBJ2-7; perhaps TRBD1 as D (6 bases). Trimming shortened V by 0 bases and J by 0 bases, and 10 bases separated the two germline ends. Germline values: CDR1 SGHNT, CDR2 YYREEE (reference sequence). The CDR3 sequence is 15 residues long.

This clone was counted only a few times. V gene TRBV19 combines with J gene TRBJ1-2; 7 bases are a match to TRBD1. The germline V gene encodes CDR1 LNHDA and CDR2 SQIVND (reference sequence). CDR3 size: 12 residues. J gave up 5 bases and V 6 bases, and 3 bases lay outside the gene matches. The CDR3 sequence: CASSAGGYGYTF. The CDR3 DNA follows: TGTGCCAGTAGCGCAGGGGGATATGGCTACACCTTC.

Only one count was recorded for this clone. The gene calls are TRBV4-1 and TRBJ1-1; D uncertain. V gave up 1 base and J gave up 5 bases, with 8 bases separating them. This CDR3 has 13 amino acids. The germline gives CDR1 MGHRA, CDR2 YSYEKL. CDR3 coding DNA: TGCGCCAGCAGCCAAGGTAGGGAGACTGAAGCTTTCTTT. Its protein is CASSQGRETEAFF.

The gene calls are TRBV5-8 and TRBJ2-2, with 7 bases identical to TRBD1. V lost 7 bases and J lost 0; bases outside the gene matches: 6. The CDR3 contains 15 residues. Per the germline V gene, CDR1 is SGHTS and CDR2 is YDEGEE. DNA for the CDR3: TGTGCCAGCGAAATGGACAGGACGAACACCGGGGAGCTGTTTTTT. Residues: CASEMDRTNTGELFF.

The chain links TRBV3-1 (or the pseudogene TRBV3-2) to TRBJ2-7; possible D gene TRBD1, 8 bases. Deletions cut 4 bases from V and 1 base from J, with 14 bases between. CDR1 and CDR2 (germline): LGHDT, YNNKEL (reference sequence). The CDR3 contains 15 residues. The CDR3 nucleotides read TGTGCCAGCAGCCGGGAGGGACAGGCATCCTACGAGCAGTACTTC. This encodes CASSREGQASYEQYF.

The CDR3 loop reads CASSLPYYEAFF. CDR3 bases: TGTGCCAGCTCACTTCCCTACTACGAAGCTTTCTTT. The V call is TRBV18, the J call TRBJ1-1; D call uncertain. Trimming took 4 bases from V and 8 from J, leaving 11 bases between them. The CDR3 sequence is 12 residues long. The germline gives CDR1 KGHSH, CDR2 LQKENI.

This clone was found once. This chain links TRBV5-1 with TRBJ1-1; D call uncertain. The V gene lost 4 bases and the J gene lost 4 bases, with 20 bases spanning the gap. Germline CDR1 is SGHRS and CDR2 is YFSETQ. The CDR3 totals 16 residues. The CDR3 DNA reads as TGCGCCAGCAGCAATAGGATGACTGGAGATAGCACTGAAGCTTTCTTT. This sequence encodes CASSNRMTGDSTEAFF.

To note about this clone: Mismatch with germline at one junction end may stem from a read error. The rearrangement joins TRBV10-3 to TRBJ1-6, with a tentative D call TRBD1 (5 bases). This CDR3 is 14 amino acids long. The germline V gene has CDR1 ENHRY and CDR2 SYGVKD. CDR3 region: CAITEATGGSPLHF. CDR3 coding DNA: TGTGCCATCACTGAGGCGACCGGGGGATCACCCCTCCACTTT.

Here the CDR3 reads CASSRNPGQGIMAFF. For the CDR3, the DNA is TGCGCCAGCAGCCGAAACCCGGGACAGGGGATCATGGCTTTCTTT. This chain uses TRBV4-3 with TRBJ1-1; TRBD1 matches 10 bases. This CDR3 is built from 15 residues. V lost 4 bases and J lost 11; bases outside the gene matches: 13. CDR1 and CDR2 from the germline V gene are LGHNA and YSLEER.